These 17 T cell receptor beta chains came from one sample sequenced in a study of OX40 agonist ivuxolimab in advanced cancers. Produced via immunoSEQ multiplex PCR; TCRdb's table is partial and in-frame only. The profile shows 100,000 to 150,000 clones, roughly 92% of them singletons. Sequenced material: CD4+ or CD8+ T cells sorted from blood, taken in a trial of the OX40 agonist ivuxolimab. These TCRs come from an adult with an advanced solid tumor such as melanoma, head and neck, liver or kidney cancer.

The CDR3 bases are TGTGCCATCACCCAGAACTTACAGAACACTGAAGCTTTCTTT. The encoded protein is CAITQNLQNTEAFF. The chain recombines TRBV10-3 with TRBJ1-1; D is unclear. The CDR3 length is 14 residues. Germline loops: CDR1 ENHRY, CDR2 SYGVKD. Trimming took 7 bases from V and 1 from J, leaving 13 bases between them.

The J gene is TRBJ1-5, the V gene TRBV6-1, with TRBD1 as a possible D gene (6 bases). Trimming stripped 2 bases from V and 7 bases from J, with 9 bases between. There are 13 residues in the CDR3. The V gene's germline CDR1 is MNHNS and CDR2 SASEGT. CDR3 sequence reads: CASSETGNQPQHF. As DNA, the CDR3 is TGTGCCAGCAGTGAAACAGGGAACCAGCCCCAGCATTTT.

The V and J genes are TRBV5-1 and TRBJ2-2, with D unresolved. Between the trimmed V and J ends, which lost 1 base and 1 base, there was a span of 11 bases. From germline, CDR1 is SGHRS and CDR2 YFSETQ. CDR3 size: 16 residues. The CDR3 loop is CASSLQAIGNTGELFF. The DNA of the CDR3 is TGCGCCAGCAGCTTGCAAGCTATCGGGAACACCGGGGAGCTGTTTTTT.

CDR3 in amino acids: CASSLGVTNTEAFF. The CDR3 DNA follows: TGTGCCAGCAGCCTCGGGGTGACGAACACTGAAGCTTTCTTT. The chain couples TRBV5-4 to TRBJ1-1; D gene unclear. CDR1 SGHNT and CDR2 YYREEE come from the germline V gene (reference sequence). Trimming took off 4 bases at V and 1 base at J, with 11 bases between the two ends. The CDR3 is 14 amino acids.

V usage is TRBV19 and J usage is TRBJ1-4, with D uncertain. In germline, CDR1 is LNHDA, CDR2 SQIVND (reference sequence). Between the trimmed V and J ends, which lost 3 bases and 5 bases, there was a span of 10 bases. The CDR3 runs 14 residues. CDR3 nucleotides: TGTGCCAGTAGTATTTCCGGGAACAATGAAAAACTGTTTTTT. Translating gives CASSISGNNEKLFF.

This clone has a handful of counts. The sample contains more than one DNA sequence encoding this CDR3. The chain links TRBV28 to TRBJ1-2, with TRBD1 matching over 11 bases. The CDR3 has 15 amino acids. Germline trimming cut 5 bases from V and 5 bases from J; bases unmatched to any gene: 7. Germline CDR1 is MDHEN and CDR2 is SYDVKM. The CDR3 sequence: CASSPRTGGGYGYTF. The DNA for the CDR3 is TGTGCCAGCAGTCCGCGGACAGGGGGCGGATATGGCTACACCTTC.

The rearrangement joins TRBV5-4 to TRBJ2-1; D may be TRBD2 (6 bases). The V and J ends lost 4 bases and 6 bases respectively, with 20 bases between them. This CDR3 region has 16 residues. Germline loops: CDR1 SGHNT, CDR2 YYREEE (reference sequence). The chain's CDR3 is CASSTEGGLAGNEQFF. The CDR3 DNA is TGTGCCAGCAGCACGGAGGGCGGTCTAGCAGGCAATGAGCAGTTCTTC. The full variable domain, rest sourced from reference TRBV5-4 and TRBJ2-1, is ETGVTQSPTHLIKTRGQQVTLRCSSQSGHNTVSWYQQALGQGPQFIFQYYREEENGRGNFPPRFSGLQFPNYSSELNVNALELDDSALYLCASSTEGGLAGNEQFFGPGTRLTVL.

This clone was recorded a few times. The J gene is TRBJ2-3, the V gene TRBV18; D might be TRBD2 (5 bases). This CDR3 region has 14 residues. The germline CDR1 and CDR2 sequences are KGHSH and LQKENI. V shed 3 bases and J shed 1 base, with 8 bases lying between them. CDR3 residues: CASSPVSGTDTQYF. The DNA of the CDR3 is TGTGCCAGCTCACCCGTTAGCGGCACAGATACGCAGTATTTT.

V is TRBV5-4 and J is TRBJ2-5; D is ambiguous. The better agreement between TRBJ2-7 and the DNA end casts doubt on the J call. In germline, CDR1 is SGHNT, CDR2 YYREEE (reference sequence). The CDR3 spans 13 residues. The DNA for the CDR3 is TGTGCCAGCAGCCTTGATCAGGTGGGCGAGCAGTACTTC. Its protein product is CASSLDQVGEQYF.

In DNA, the CDR3 is TGCGCCAGCAGCCAAGATAGGGCCTCCCCTCAGTTCTTC. Its translation: CASSQDRASPQFF. This chain connects TRBV4-3 to TRBJ2-1; D is ambiguous. CDR1 and CDR2 (germline): LGHNA, YSLEER. V dropped 0 bases and J dropped 13 bases, with 13 bases sitting between them. The CDR3 consists of 13 residues.

This sequence joins TRBV28 and TRBJ1-6, with TRBD1 identical over 7 bases. The V gene end was trimmed by 5 bases and the J gene end by 7 bases; junction bases not matched to a gene: 5. This CDR3 comprises 14 residues. The germline V gene has CDR1 MDHEN and CDR2 SYDVKM. Here the CDR3 DNA reads TGTGCCAGCAGTATTAACAGGGGAAATTCACCCCTCCACTTT. It codes for CASSINRGNSPLHF.

The chain joins TRBV7-2 to TRBJ2-3; TRBD1 matches 8 bases. This CDR3 is 12 amino acids long. V was pared by 6 bases and J by 4 bases, with 0 bases of the junction left unmatched. The germline V gene has CDR1 SGHTA and CDR2 FQGNSA. The CDR3 here is CASRQGADTQYF. DNA of the CDR3: TGTGCCAGCAGACAGGGGGCAGATACGCAGTATTTT.

DNA of the CDR3: TGTGCCAGCAGCCCAAAGGGACACTACACAGATACGCAGTATTTT. It yields the protein CASSPKGHYTDTQYF. The V call is TRBV21-1, the J call TRBJ2-3; TRBD1 is taken as the D call from the table, unchecked against the DNA. TRBV21-1 is a pseudogene. The CDR3 is 15 residues long.

V gene TRBV11-2 combines with J gene TRBJ2-1; TRBD2 matches at 7 bases. The CDR3 is 15 amino acids. Germline lookup yields CDR1 SGHAT and CDR2 FQNNGV. V lost 1 base, J lost 8 bases, and 8 bases stayed unmatched. CDR3 region: CASSLGVGLADEQFF. The CDR3 DNA is TGTGCCAGCAGCTTAGGGGTCGGGCTAGCGGATGAGCAGTTCTTC.

The gene calls are TRBV9 and TRBJ2-3; 12 nucleotides match TRBD1. This CDR3 contains 17 residues. V shed 0 bases, J shed 1 base, and the junction held 3 bases outside the gene matches. The germline CDR1 and CDR2 sequences are SGDLS and YYNGEE. The CDR3 coding sequence is TGTGCCAGCAGCGTAGAGGGACAGGGGGCTGGCACAGATACGCAGTATTTT. It is translated as CASSVEGQGAGTDTQYF. Filled out from reference TRBV9 and TRBJ2-3, the complete variable domain reads DSGVTQTPKHLITATGQRVTLRCSPRSGDLSVYWYQQSLDQGLQFLIQYYNGEERAKGNILERFSAQQFPDLHSELNLSSLELGDSALYFCASSVEGQGAGTDTQYFGPGTRLTVL.

The chain is built from TRBV4-2 and TRBJ1-5; D is unclear. The CDR3 length is 16 residues. Trimming removed 1 base at V and 5 bases at J, with 15 bases between. CDR1 and CDR2 from the germline V gene are LGHNA and YNFKEQ. CDR3 nucleotide sequence: TGTGCCAGCAGCCAAGGTTCCGGACCCACTGATCAGCCCCAGCATTTT. It codes for CASSQGSGPTDQPQHF.

The V gene is TRBV6-5, the J gene TRBJ2-1; D possibly corresponds to TRBD1 (5 bases). The CDR3 sequence is 14 residues long. Between the trimmed V and J ends, which lost 8 bases and 5 bases, there was a span of 16 bases. Germline lookup yields CDR1 MNHEY and CDR2 SVGAGI. The CDR3 DNA follows: TGTGCCAGCTGGGGCGCATCCGAGAACAATGAGCAGTTCTTC. Residues: CASWGASENNEQFF.